This TCR beta chain was captured in a study of blood T cell repertoires in COVID-19. Per the study methods: How many nucleated cells were present was estimated from reference gene primer amplification. Profiled with immunoSEQ multiplex PCR; TCRdb holds only in-frame clones, not every one. V, J and clone size are taken as reported in that table, and D and trimming were inferred from the DNA itself. The sample lists about 220,000 clones; roughly 86% were seen once. The sample comprised PBMCs or T cells enriched from blood (not recorded which). This TCR was recovered from a woman aged 25 to 39 with acute COVID-19.

In DNA, the CDR3 is TGTGCCAGCAGCCAAGATACCTGGGAGAGGATCTCTGGAAACACCATATATTTT. Residues: CASSQDTWERISGNTIYF. The chain recombines TRBV4-2 with TRBJ1-3; D uncertain. This CDR3 comprises 18 residues. CDR1 is LGHNA, CDR2 YNFKEQ, per germline. V was trimmed by 0 bases and J by 0 bases, leaving 15 bases between them.